These 32 T cell receptor beta chains were all obtained from the same sample, sequenced in a study of neoadjuvant nivolumab and ipilimumab in lung cancer. Profiling relied on immunoSEQ multiplex PCR, and the TCRdb table lists in-frame clones only, not all of them. The data hold about 20,000 clones, with 70% to 80% observed a single time. The specimen comprised tumor tissue, sampled after neoadjuvant nivolumab, alone or with ipilimumab, at or shortly before surgery. These receptors came from an adult with non-small cell lung cancer.

This clone was picked up one time. V usage is TRBV6-4 and J usage is TRBJ2-7; D gene unclear. This CDR3 contains 12 residues. CDR1 and CDR2 from the germline V gene are MRHNA and SNTAGT. Trimming removed 0 bases from V and 6 bases from J, with 6 bases in between. As DNA, the CDR3 is TGTGCCAGCAGTGACTCTCTCTGCGAGCAGTACTTC. This encodes CASSDSLCEQYF.

CDR3 DNA: TGTGCCAGCAGTTCATTAGCGGGGGGGCGACGGGAGACCCAGTACTTC. It is translated as CASSSLAGGRRETQYF. The chain has TRBV6-5 and TRBJ2-5; 11 bases line up with TRBD2. The CDR3 sequence is 16 residues long. V dropped 4 bases and J dropped 5; count of bases not matched to a gene: 9. CDR1 MNHEY and CDR2 SVGAGI come from the germline V gene.

The chain couples TRBV5-1 to TRBJ1-3; possibly TRBD1 for D (5 bases). The CDR3 covers 15 residues. The V and J ends lost 3 bases and 6 bases respectively, with 16 bases between them. Germline V gene lookup returns CDR1 SGHRS and CDR2 YFSETQ. Written as DNA, the CDR3 is TGCGCCAGCAGCTGGTCCGGGACCGCTGAAAACACCATATATTTT. It specifies CASSWSGTAENTIYF.

V gene TRBV19 combines with J gene TRBJ1-5; D is uncertain. The V gene's germline CDR1 is LNHDA and CDR2 SQIVND (reference sequence). The CDR3 has 13 amino acids. V was cut by 8 bases and J by 2 bases, with 10 bases left in between. The CDR3: CASGYSGNQPQHF. The CDR3 DNA sequence: TGTGCCAGTGGTTATTCTGGCAATCAGCCCCAGCATTTT.

This sequence joins TRBV7-9 and TRBJ1-2; D uncertain. Germline CDR1 is SEHNR and CDR2 is FQNEAQ (reference sequence). The CDR3 runs 12 residues. V was shortened by 1 base and J by 4 bases, with 4 bases between the two germline ends. The CDR3 sequence: CASSLEGYGYTF. The DNA for the CDR3 is TGTGCCAGCAGCTTAGAGGGCTATGGCTACACCTTC.

The chain employs TRBV6-1 and TRBJ1-5; TRBD1 matches 9 bases. V lost 0 bases to trimming and J lost 6 bases; unmatched junction nucleotides: 3. This CDR3 contains 15 residues. Germline V gives CDR1 MNHNS, CDR2 SASEGT. The CDR3 reads CASSEATGGGQPQHF. The CDR3 nucleotides read TGTGCCAGCAGTGAAGCCACAGGGGGCGGTCAGCCCCAGCATTTT.

The chain uses TRBV6-5 and TRBJ2-1, with TRBD2 matching over 12 bases. This CDR3 has 16 amino acids. Per the germline V gene, CDR1 is MNHEY and CDR2 is SVGAGI. The V and J ends lost 0 bases and 6 bases, in that order; junction bases with no gene match: 3. The CDR3 region has the DNA TGTGCCAGCAGTTACTCGCCGGGACTAGCGGGCAATGAGCAGTTCTTC. This sequence encodes CASSYSPGLAGNEQFF.

The J gene is TRBJ2-1, the V gene TRBV7-2; D call uncertain. Trimming shortened V by 1 base and J by 5 bases, and 21 bases separated the two germline ends. The CDR3 is made up of 18 amino acids. Germline lookup yields CDR1 SGHTA and CDR2 FQGNSA. In nucleotides, the CDR3 is TGTGCCAGCAGCTTAGTGCCAGGAAAAGGGTGGTCGAACAATGAGCAGTTCTTC. Its protein product is CASSLVPGKGWSNNEQFF.

The J gene is TRBJ1-6, the V gene TRBV6-6, with 7 bases that match TRBD1. Trimming at V came to 10 bases and at J to 6 bases, leaving 6 bases not matched to a gene. Germline V gene data show CDR1 as MNHNY and CDR2 as SVGAGI (reference sequence). The CDR3 covers 13 residues. The CDR3 sequence is CATSGTANSPLHF. CDR3 nucleotides: TGTGCCACATCCGGGACAGCTAATTCACCCCTCCACTTT.

The J gene is TRBJ1-6, the V gene TRBV27; TRBD1 might be the D (6 bases). V lost 0 bases and J lost 7, with 10 bases in between. CDR3 length: 15 amino acids. Germline V gene lookup returns CDR1 MNHEY and CDR2 SMNVEV (reference sequence). The CDR3 sequence: CASSLSGHINSPLHF. CDR3 nucleotide sequence: TGTGCCAGCAGTTTATCGGGACACATCAATTCACCCCTCCACTTT.

The J gene is TRBJ1-6, the V gene TRBV4-3; 7 bases map to TRBD1. This CDR3 has 15 residues. The ends lost 5 bases at V and 6 bases at J; junction bases unmatched: 7. CDR1 is LGHNA and CDR2 is YSLEER in the germline V gene. As DNA, the CDR3 is TGCGCCAGCAGCGCGACAGGGTCTTTTAATTCACCCCTCCACTTT. This codes for CASSATGSFNSPLHF.

The V call is TRBV5-1, the J call TRBJ2-1; unclear D gene. In germline, CDR1 is SGHRS, CDR2 YFSETQ. CDR3 length equals 13 residues. V lost 2 bases and J lost 4, with 7 bases in between. The CDR3 sequence: CASSFGSYNEQFF. Here the CDR3 DNA reads TGCGCCAGCAGCTTTGGATCTTACAATGAGCAGTTCTTC.

The chain joins TRBV5-1 to TRBJ2-7; 7 nucleotides match TRBD1. CDR3 length: 15 amino acids. V was clipped by 4 bases and J by 0 bases; unmatched bases: 7. CDR1 and CDR2 (germline): SGHRS, YFSETQ. CDR3 sequence: CASSTRTGHSYEQYF. The CDR3 coding sequence is TGCGCCAGCAGCACCCGGACAGGACACTCCTACGAGCAGTACTTC. Complete variable domain (other parts from reference TRBV5-1 and TRBJ2-7): KAGVTQTPRYLIKTRGQQVTLSCSPISGHRSVSWYQQTPGQGLQFLFEYFSETQRNKGNFPGRFSGRQFSNSRSEMNVSTLELGDSALYLCASSTRTGHSYEQYFGPGTRLTVT.

This clone was observed a single time. The gene calls are TRBV15 and TRBJ2-7, with unresolved D. V was cut by 0 bases and J by 0 bases, with 6 bases left in between. Per the germline V gene, CDR1 is LNHNV and CDR2 is YYDKDF (reference sequence). The CDR3 has 14 amino acids. The CDR3 loop reads CATSREVNSYEQYF. The CDR3 nucleotides are TGTGCCACCAGCAGAGAGGTGAACTCCTACGAGCAGTACTTC.

This chain uses TRBV2 with TRBJ2-2; 8 nucleotides agree with TRBD2. The V and J ends lost 2 bases and 4 bases, in that order; junction bases with no gene match: 6. The CDR3 is 16 amino acids. Germline-derived CDR1 and CDR2 are SNHLY and FYNNEI. The CDR3 DNA follows: TGTGCCAGCAGTGAACAACTAGCGGACGCCACCGGGGAGCTGTTTTTT. The encoded protein is CASSEQLADATGELFF.

The chain is built from TRBV7-3 and TRBJ1-1, with D perhaps matching TRBD1 (6 bases). This CDR3 contains 14 residues. V shed 4 bases and J shed 6 bases, with 15 bases lying between them. The germline CDR1 and CDR2 sequences are SGHTA and FQGTGA. CDR3 nucleotide sequence: TGTGCCAGCAGCTCAGGTGCGGGGGCCTCTGAAGCTTTCTTT. This gives the protein CASSSGAGASEAFF.

This clone was observed a handful of times. The rearrangement links TRBV5-4 to TRBJ1-2; 9 bases fit TRBD1. From germline, CDR1 is SGHNT and CDR2 YYREEE (reference sequence). V lost 4 bases and J lost 2; bases outside the gene matches: 6. This CDR3 is built from 15 residues. CDR3 residues: CASSQRQGGNYGYTF. The CDR3 DNA is TGTGCCAGCAGCCAGAGACAGGGGGGAAACTATGGCTACACCTTC.

The V and J genes are TRBV5-4 and TRBJ2-5; D not resolved. The V gene lost 4 bases and the J gene lost 4 bases, with 20 bases spanning the gap. CDR3 length: 16 residues. Looked up from germline, CDR1 is SGHNT and CDR2 is YYREEE (reference sequence). The CDR3 coding sequence is TGTGCCAGCAGCCTTGGTGAAGGTTACAAGATAGAGACCCAGTACTTC. Its protein product is CASSLGEGYKIETQYF.

The CDR3 DNA follows: TGTGCCAGCGGGAGGGGGAATGAGCAGTTCTTC. This codes for CASGRGNEQFF. The chain combines TRBV2 with TRBJ2-1; possibly TRBD2 for D (7 bases). Trimming cost V 8 bases and J 7 bases, with 9 bases left between them. Germline CDR1 is SNHLY and CDR2 is FYNNEI. This CDR3 is 11 amino acids long.

This chain links TRBV7-9 with TRBJ2-3; D is unclear. The V and J ends lost 5 bases and 5 bases respectively, with 8 bases between them. From germline, CDR1 is SEHNR and CDR2 FQNEAQ (reference sequence). The CDR3 has 12 amino acids. CDR3 coding DNA: TGTGCCAGCAGCCTTCTTCGAGATACGCAGTATTTT. This gives the protein CASSLLRDTQYF.

V usage is TRBV11-2 and J usage is TRBJ1-2; D is possibly TRBD1 (6 bases). The V end was cut by 5 bases, the J end by 13 bases, with 17 bases between. CDR1 SGHAT and CDR2 FQNNGV come from the germline V gene. This CDR3 comprises 12 residues. CDR3 coding DNA: TGTGCCAGCAGCGGCCCCGACAGGTCTTTCACCTTC. It is translated as CASSGPDRSFTF.

This clone was seen only a few times. The chain uses TRBV29-1 and TRBJ1-2; no clear D gene. V lost 7 bases, J lost 6 bases, and 15 bases lay in between. Germline loops: CDR1 SQVTM, CDR2 ANQGSEA. The CDR3 runs 12 residues. The CDR3: CSAELEADGYTF. CDR3 sequence (DNA): TGCAGCGCCGAGTTAGAGGCCGATGGCTACACCTTC.

The CDR3 bases are TGCGCCAGCAGCTTGGGGGACACCCGGGGCAATCAGCCCCAGCATTTT. It specifies CASSLGDTRGNQPQHF. J is TRBJ1-5 and V is TRBV5-1; D may be TRBD1 (6 bases). Germline V gives CDR1 SGHRS, CDR2 YFSETQ. The ends were cut back, 0 bases at V and 2 bases at J, with 12 bases in the middle. This CDR3 spans 16 amino acids.

The chain uses TRBV7-9 and TRBJ2-1, with 10 positions matching TRBD2. Losses at the gene ends were 1 base for V and 0 bases for J; bases not matched to a gene: 9. CDR1 is SEHNR, CDR2 FQNEAQ, per germline (reference sequence). This CDR3 contains 19 residues. This CDR3 reads CASSLEALAGAPSYNEQFF. CDR3 bases: TGTGCCAGCAGCTTAGAGGCCCTAGCGGGGGCCCCCTCCTACAATGAGCAGTTCTTC.

This chain uses TRBV6-6 with TRBJ2-7, with a possible D match to TRBD2 (5 bases). The CDR3 is made up of 13 amino acids. Trimming stripped 4 bases from V and 0 bases from J, with 7 bases between. Germline CDR1 is MNHNY and CDR2 is SVGAGI (reference sequence). The CDR3 sequence: CASSSGISYEQYF. The CDR3 bases are TGTGCCAGCAGTTCGGGGATCTCCTACGAGCAGTACTTC.

The table lists this clone with a few counts. V and J are TRBV19 and TRBJ1-1; possible D gene TRBD1, 5 bases. The CDR3 consists of 15 residues. Trimming shortened V by 1 base and J by 1 base, and 10 bases separated the two germline ends. Germline V gene data show CDR1 as LNHDA and CDR2 as SQIVND (reference sequence). For the CDR3, the DNA is TGTGCCAGTAGTATAGTTGGGACGGAGAACACTGAAGCTTTCTTT. Translation gives CASSIVGTENTEAFF. Based on the CDR3 plus reference TRBV19 and TRBJ1-1, the full variable domain is DGGITQSPKYLFRKEGQNVTLSCEQNLNHDAMYWYRQDPGQGLRLIYYSQIVNDFQKGDIAEGYSVSREKKESFPLTVTSAQKNPTAFYLCASSIVGTENTEAFFGQGTRLTVV.

This clone was counted a single time. The rearrangement joins TRBV11-3 to TRBJ1-1, with a tentative D call TRBD1 (5 bases). V gave up 5 bases and J gave up 1 base, with 14 bases separating them. Per the germline V gene, CDR1 is SGHNT and CDR2 is YENEEA. CDR3 length: 15 amino acids. The CDR3 sequence is CASSPGSGPNTEAFF. Written as DNA, the CDR3 is TGTGCCAGCAGCCCGGGCTCGGGACCGAACACTGAAGCTTTCTTT.

The CDR3 loop is CASSLGPGTGYGYTF. The CDR3 region has the DNA TGTGCCAGCAGCTTGGGCCCAGGGACGGGCTATGGCTACACCTTC. This rearrangement joins TRBV5-6 to TRBJ1-2; the D gene is possibly TRBD1 (5 bases). Trimming left V 0 bases short and J 4 bases short, with 13 bases between. The germline V gene has CDR1 SGHDT and CDR2 YYEEEE. This CDR3 contains 15 residues.

The J gene is TRBJ1-1, the V gene TRBV30; D is undetermined. The CDR3 covers 13 residues. V gave up 0 bases and J gave up 4 bases, with 9 bases separating them. Germline V gene data show CDR1 as GTSNPN and CDR2 as SVGIG (reference sequence). In nucleotides, the CDR3 is TGTGCCTGGAGTGTATCCGAGGGCACTGAAGCTTTCTTT. Translation gives CAWSVSEGTEAFF.

Here the CDR3 DNA reads TGCGCCAGCAGCCAAGATCGGTCTGATACGCAGTATTTT. It translates to CASSQDRSDTQYF. The V gene is TRBV4-3, the J gene TRBJ2-3; D is uncertain. The V gene's germline CDR1 is LGHNA and CDR2 YSLEER. This CDR3 region has 13 residues. V dropped 0 bases and J dropped 6 bases, with 7 bases sitting between them.

V and J are TRBV2 and TRBJ1-2, with D maybe TRBD1 (5 bases). The CDR3 is 12 amino acids. Trimming pared 8 bases from V and 5 bases from J, leaving 12 bases between. The germline CDR1 and CDR2 sequences are SNHLY and FYNNEI. DNA of the CDR3: TGTGCCAGCTCTAGTGAGGGGTATGGCTACACCTTC. As protein: CASSSEGYGYTF.

The gene calls are TRBV6-1 and TRBJ2-7; D possibly matches TRBD1 or TRBD2 (5 bases each). The V gene's germline CDR1 is MNHNS and CDR2 SASEGT. The CDR3 totals 13 residues. Trimming took off 6 bases at V and 7 bases at J, with 16 bases between the two ends. The CDR3 region is CASSGTPIGEQYF. The CDR3 DNA sequence: TGTGCCAGCAGCGGGACGCCCATAGGAGAGCAGTACTTC.